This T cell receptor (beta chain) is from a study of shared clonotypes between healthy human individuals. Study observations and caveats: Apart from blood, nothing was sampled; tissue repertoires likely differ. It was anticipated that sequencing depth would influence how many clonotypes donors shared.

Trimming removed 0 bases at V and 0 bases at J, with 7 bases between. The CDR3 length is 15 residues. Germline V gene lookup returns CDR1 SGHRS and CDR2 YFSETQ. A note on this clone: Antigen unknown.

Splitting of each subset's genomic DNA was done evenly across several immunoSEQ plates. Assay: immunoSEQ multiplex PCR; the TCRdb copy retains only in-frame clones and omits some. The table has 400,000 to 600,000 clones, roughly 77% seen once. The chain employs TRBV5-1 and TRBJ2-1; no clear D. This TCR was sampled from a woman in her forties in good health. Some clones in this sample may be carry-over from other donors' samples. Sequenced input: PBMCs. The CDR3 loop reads CASSLEEPSYNEQFF. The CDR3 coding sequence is TGCGCCAGCAGCTTGGAAGAACCCTCCTACAATGAGCAGTTCTTC.